The 10 T cell receptor beta chains below were found in one sample sequenced in a study of CD8+ T cells in alopecia areata. Investigators isolated RNA and reverse transcribed it into cDNA to act as the sequencing template. Sequencing used immunoSEQ multiplex PCR; TCRdb keeps in-frame clones, though not all of them. This sample has approximately 99,000 clones; under 60% occur once, and the top ten carry 20% to 25%. The source material was NKG2D-low CD8+ T cells sorted from blood. Receptors originate from a human donor with alopecia areata.

This clone was seen only a few times. The chain is built from TRBV4-2 and TRBJ2-7, with 7 bases matching TRBD2. After removal of 1 base from V and 3 bases from J, the junction contained 3 bases not matched to a gene. Germline values: CDR1 LGHNA, CDR2 YNFKEQ. The CDR3 spans 14 residues. The DNA for the CDR3 is TGTGCCAGCAGCCAAGGCCTAGCGGTCTACGAGCAGTACTTC. Residues: CASSQGLAVYEQYF.

V and J are TRBV28 and TRBJ2-3, with 7 bases fitting TRBD1. Germline trimming cut 6 bases from V and 3 bases from J; bases unmatched to any gene: 12. This CDR3 contains 16 residues. In germline, CDR1 is MDHEN, CDR2 SYDVKM. CDR3 amino acids: CASSPLRDSHTDTQYF. The CDR3 DNA follows: TGTGCCAGCAGCCCACTCCGGGACAGCCATACAGATACGCAGTATTTT.

This clone was observed a few times. The V and J genes are TRBV6-5 and TRBJ1-5, with D tentatively TRBD1 (6 bases). This CDR3 spans 13 amino acids. Trimming removed 6 bases at V and 2 bases at J, with 8 bases between. Looked up from germline, CDR1 is MNHEY and CDR2 is SVGAGI. CDR3 DNA sequence: TGTGCCAGCAGGTCAGGGGGCAATCAGCCCCAGCATTTT. It codes for CASRSGGNQPQHF.

This clone was picked up one time. The chain combines TRBV15 with TRBJ2-1, with TRBD1 identical over 8 bases. V lost 4 bases to trimming and J lost 8 bases; unmatched junction nucleotides: 7. Germline CDR1 LNHNV, CDR2 YYDKDF (reference sequence). The CDR3 totals 14 residues. CDR3: CATSTPDRVHEQFF. In DNA form, the CDR3 reads TGTGCCACCAGCACCCCGGACAGGGTCCATGAGCAGTTCTTC.

The rearrangement uses TRBV9 and TRBJ1-2; no definite D call. The CDR3 runs 11 residues. The V end was cut by 3 bases, the J end by 5 bases, with 5 bases between. Germline CDR1 and CDR2: SGDLS and YYNGEE. In DNA form, the CDR3 reads TGTGCCAGCAGCGGGTTATATGGCTACACCTTC. This encodes CASSGLYGYTF.

In its sample, this clone was seen a few times. This chain connects TRBV6-6 to TRBJ2-2; no reliable D call. The CDR3 sequence is 12 residues long. Germline lookup yields CDR1 MNHNY and CDR2 SVGAGI (reference sequence). Trimming took off 6 bases at V and 5 bases at J, with 7 bases between the two ends. CDR3 loop: CASSFYTGELFF. CDR3 in DNA: TGTGCCAGCAGCTTTTATACCGGGGAGCTGTTTTTT.

This clone was observed a single time. V gene TRBV30 combines with J gene TRBJ2-1; the D gene is possibly TRBD2 (6 bases). CDR1 and CDR2 from the germline V gene are GTSNPN and SVGIG (reference sequence). V was shortened by 0 bases and J by 9 bases, with 9 bases between the two germline ends. The CDR3 length is 12 residues. DNA for the CDR3: TGTGCCTGGAGTGTACTGGGGGGTGAGCAGTTCTTC. It yields the protein CAWSVLGGEQFF.

The rearrangement links TRBV5-8 to TRBJ1-1, with unresolved D. The CDR3 length is 13 residues. The germline V and J ends were trimmed by 0 bases and 3 bases, with 6 bases remaining between them. Germline V gene lookup returns CDR1 SGHTS and CDR2 YDEGEE. The CDR3 spells CASSLGFDTEAFF. DNA of the CDR3: TGTGCCAGCAGCTTGGGATTTGACACTGAAGCTTTCTTT.

This clone showed up just a few times. The chain recombines TRBV15 with TRBJ2-3; the D gene is possibly TRBD2 (6 bases). CDR3 length: 15 residues. Germline V lookup: CDR1 LNHNV, CDR2 YYDKDF (reference sequence). V shed 8 bases and J shed 2 bases, with 17 bases lying between them. The CDR3 sequence is CATSHVGGFTDTQYF. The CDR3 DNA reads TGTGCCACCTCACACGTCGGGGGATTCACAGATACGCAGTATTTT.

In its sample, this clone was seen a few times. The chain combines TRBV7-3 with TRBJ2-7; 11 nucleotides match TRBD1. V shed 5 bases, J shed 2 bases, and the junction held 5 bases outside the gene matches. Germline V gene sequence: CDR1 SGHTA, CDR2 FQGTGA. This CDR3 region has 15 residues. In DNA, the CDR3 is TGTGCCAGCAGCGTAGCGGGACAGGGGGCCTACGAGCAGTACTTC. This encodes CASSVAGQGAYEQYF. Together with reference TRBV7-3 and TRBJ2-7, the CDR3 gives the full variable domain: GAGVSQTPSNKVTEKGKYVELRCDPISGHTALYWYRQSLGQGPEFLIYFQGTGAADDSGLPNDRFFAVRPEGSVSTLKIQRTERGDSAVYLCASSVAGQGAYEQYFGPGTRLTVT.